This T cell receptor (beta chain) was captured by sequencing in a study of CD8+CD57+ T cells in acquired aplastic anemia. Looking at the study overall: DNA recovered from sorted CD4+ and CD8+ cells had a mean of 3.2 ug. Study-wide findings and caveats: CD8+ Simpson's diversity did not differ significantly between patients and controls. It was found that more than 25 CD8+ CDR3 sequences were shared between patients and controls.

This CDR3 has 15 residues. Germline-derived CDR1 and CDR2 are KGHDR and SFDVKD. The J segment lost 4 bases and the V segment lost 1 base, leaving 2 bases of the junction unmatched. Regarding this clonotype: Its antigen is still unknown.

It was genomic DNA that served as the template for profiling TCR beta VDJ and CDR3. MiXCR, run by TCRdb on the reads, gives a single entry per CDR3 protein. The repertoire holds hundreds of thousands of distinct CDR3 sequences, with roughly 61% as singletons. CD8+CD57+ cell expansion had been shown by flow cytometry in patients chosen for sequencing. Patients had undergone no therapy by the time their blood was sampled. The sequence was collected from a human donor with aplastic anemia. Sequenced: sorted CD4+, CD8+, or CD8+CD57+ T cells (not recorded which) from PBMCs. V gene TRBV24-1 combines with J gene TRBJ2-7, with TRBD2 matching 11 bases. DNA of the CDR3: TGTGCCACCAGTGATTTTTCTAGCGGGAGGTACGAGCAGTACTTC. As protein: CATSDFSSGRYEQYF.